This is a list of T cell receptor beta chains from one sample in a study of blood T cell repertoires in COVID-19. Clones were read by immunoSEQ multiplex PCR, and TCRdb kept only the in-frame ones, dropping some. Among roughly 200,000 clones listed, about 76% were seen once. Material for sequencing was peripheral blood. The receptors were gathered from a woman in her thirties or forties with COVID-19, enrolled during active disease. Both conserved end residues are part of each CDR3. A D gene is named only where the DNA matches it firmly. Size is omitted from some rows. Given values are once, few, many or a class for expanded clones.

v_gene: TRBV5-5
abundance: .
d_gene: TRBD1
j_gene: TRBJ1-2
CDR3nt: TGTGCCAGCAGCTTGGGGTCGACAGGGGTGTATGGCTACACCTTC
CDR3aa: CASSLGSTGVYGYTF

v_gene: TRBV7-2
abundance: few
d_gene: TRBD1
j_gene: TRBJ2-7
CDR3nt: TGTGCCAGCAGCTCAATGACAGGGATCTACGAGCAGTACTTC
CDR3aa: CASSSMTGIYEQYF

v_gene: TRBV7-9
abundance: .
d_gene: .
j_gene: TRBJ1-1
CDR3nt: TGTGCCAGCATCCGCGACGGGGGAGCGAACACTGAAGCTTTCTTT
CDR3aa: CASIRDGGANTEAFF

v_gene: TRBV5-1
abundance: .
d_gene: TRBD1
j_gene: TRBJ2-5
CDR3nt: TGCGCCAGCAGCTTAGTGACAGGGGCGCAAGAGACCCAGTACTTC
CDR3aa: CASSLVTGAQETQYF

v_gene: TRBV10-1
abundance: .
d_gene: TRBD2
j_gene: TRBJ2-5
CDR3nt: TGCGCCAGCGGGGAGAGCGGGAGACACGGAGAGACCCAGTACTTC
CDR3aa: CASGESGRHGETQYF

v_gene: TRBV2
abundance: few
d_gene: TRBD2
j_gene: TRBJ2-7
CDR3nt: TGTGCCAGCATTCTAAGGACTAGCGGAGTAGGCGAGCAGTACTTC
CDR3aa: CASILRTSGVGEQYF

v_gene: TRBV13
abundance: .
d_gene: .
j_gene: TRBJ1-4
CDR3nt: TGTGCCAGCAGCTTAGCGGGCGGGGGCGGTGAAAAACTGTTTTTT
CDR3aa: CASSLAGGGGEKLFF

v_gene: TRBV30
abundance: .
d_gene: .
j_gene: TRBJ1-2
CDR3nt: TGTGCCTGGAGTGAGGTCACAGGCGTCTGGGGCTACACCTTC
CDR3aa: CAWSEVTGVWGYTF

v_gene: TRBV21-1
abundance: few
d_gene: .
j_gene: TRBJ2-7
CDR3nt: TGTGCCAGCAGCAAAGGGGGATTGCGGGAGGGCATCTACGAGCAGTACTTC
CDR3aa: CASSKGGLREGIYEQYF

v_gene: TRBV2
abundance: .
d_gene: TRBD1
j_gene: TRBJ1-2
CDR3nt: TGTGCCAGCACAATCAGGGGGTATGGCTACACCTTC
CDR3aa: CASTIRGYGYTF

v_gene: TRBV30
abundance: .
d_gene: TRBD1
j_gene: TRBJ1-6
CDR3nt: TGTGCCTGGAGTGTCCAGGGGGCTAGTTCACCCCTCCACTTT
CDR3aa: CAWSVQGASSPLHF

v_gene: TRBV6-4
abundance: .
d_gene: .
j_gene: TRBJ1-1
CDR3nt: TGTGCCAGCAGTTCACAGGCGAACACTGAAGCTTTCTTT
CDR3aa: CASSSQANTEAFF

v_gene: TRBV19
abundance: .
d_gene: TRBD2
j_gene: TRBJ2-1
CDR3nt: TGTGCCAGTAGGACTAGCCCGAATGAGCAGTTCTTC
CDR3aa: CASRTSPNEQFF

v_gene: TRBV7-9
abundance: .
d_gene: TRBD2
j_gene: TRBJ2-3
CDR3nt: TGTGCCAGCAGCTTAGGGCTAGCGGGAGTAGGAGATACGCAGTATTTT
CDR3aa: CASSLGLAGVGDTQYF

v_gene: TRBV7-2
abundance: .
d_gene: TRBD2
j_gene: TRBJ2-5
CDR3nt: TGTGCCAGCAGCATACTAGCGGCACAAGAGACCCAGTACTTC
CDR3aa: CASSILAAQETQYF

v_gene: TRBV5-1
abundance: .
d_gene: TRBD1
j_gene: TRBJ2-7
CDR3nt: TGCGCCAGCAGCGCCCACCGGGACAGGGGCTACGAGCAGTACTTC
CDR3aa: CASSAHRDRGYEQYF

v_gene: TRBV18
abundance: .
d_gene: .
j_gene: TRBJ2-3
CDR3nt: TGTGCCAGCTCACCACCTTCCCGACAGGCAGCTACGCAGTATTTT
CDR3aa: CASSPPSRQAATQYF

v_gene: TRBV18
abundance: .
d_gene: TRBD1
j_gene: TRBJ1-5
CDR3nt: TGTGCCAGCTCACTGGACAGGGGCAATCAGCCCCAGCATTTT
CDR3aa: CASSLDRGNQPQHF

v_gene: TRBV4-2
abundance: few
d_gene: .
j_gene: TRBJ2-1
CDR3nt: TGTGCCAGCAGCCAAGATACAGTCCCGTTCTTC
CDR3aa: CASSQDTVPFF

v_gene: TRBV19
abundance: .
d_gene: .
j_gene: TRBJ1-2
CDR3nt: TGTGCCAGTAGTCAGCCAGGTGAACACTATGGCTACACCTTC
CDR3aa: CASSQPGEHYGYTF

v_gene: TRBV2
abundance: .
d_gene: .
j_gene: TRBJ2-7
CDR3nt: TGTGCCAGCAGTGCACGACGGGCCTACGAGCAGTACTTC
CDR3aa: CASSARRAYEQYF

v_gene: TRBV6-2/TRBV6-3
abundance: .
d_gene: TRBD2
j_gene: TRBJ2-1
CDR3nt: TGTGCCAGCAGTCAAACCCGACTAGCGGGGGGCTATTACAATGAGCAGTTCTTC
CDR3aa: CASSQTRLAGGYYNEQFF

v_gene: TRBV18
abundance: once
d_gene: .
j_gene: TRBJ2-5
CDR3nt: TGTGCCAGCTCACCGCGAGGGTACCGTAAGGAGACCCAGTACTTC
CDR3aa: CASSPRGYRKETQYF

v_gene: TRBV4-2
abundance: .
d_gene: TRBD2
j_gene: TRBJ2-3
CDR3nt: TGTGCCAGCAGCCAAGATCGAAGAAGAGGGAGGGCCGGGTCAGATACGCAGTATTTT
CDR3aa: CASSQDRRRGRAGSDTQYF